This T cell receptor (beta chain) was recorded in a study of beta chain features in type 1 diabetes. Reverse transcription of all isolated RNA meant that expressed TCRB transcripts were sequenced. TCRdb keeps only in-frame clones here, not all; method: immunoSEQ multiplex PCR. The sample carries 150,000 to 200,000 clones, around 9.7% recorded once. Findings and limits, study-wide: TCRB CDR3s from Type 1 diabetes patients were moderately but significantly shorter in all four CD4+ subsets.

Looked up from germline, CDR1 is SGHRS and CDR2 is YFSETQ. The CDR3 totals 14 residues. Trimming stripped 0 bases from V and 4 bases from J, with 10 bases between. In this sample, this clone turned up a few times. Its antigen is as yet unknown. The chain couples TRBV5-1 to TRBJ1-2; tentative D call: TRBD1 (6 bases). This TCR came from a woman in her twenties or thirties with type 1 diabetes. Sequenced material: central memory CD4+ T cells from blood. The chain's CDR3 is CASSLDTGFYGYTF. The CDR3 DNA sequence: TGCGCCAGCAGCTTGGACACAGGGTTCTATGGCTACACCTTC. The complete variable domain, with remaining parts taken from reference TRBV5-1 and TRBJ1-2, reads KAGVTQTPRYLIKTRGQQVTLSCSPISGHRSVSWYQQTPGQGLQFLFEYFSETQRNKGNFPGRFSGRQFSNSRSEMNVSTLELGDSALYLCASSLDTGFYGYTFGSGTRLTVV.